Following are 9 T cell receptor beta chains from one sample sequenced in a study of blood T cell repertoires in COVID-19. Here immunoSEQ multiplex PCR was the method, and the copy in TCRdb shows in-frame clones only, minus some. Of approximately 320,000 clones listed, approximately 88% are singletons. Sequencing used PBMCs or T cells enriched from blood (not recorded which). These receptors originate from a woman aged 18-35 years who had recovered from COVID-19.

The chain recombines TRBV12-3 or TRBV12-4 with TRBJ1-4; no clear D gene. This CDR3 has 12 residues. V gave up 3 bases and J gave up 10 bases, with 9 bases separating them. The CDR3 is CASSFYPGKLFF. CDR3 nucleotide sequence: TGTGCCAGCAGTTTCTACCCCGGAAAACTGTTTTTT.

The DNA of the CDR3 is TGTGCCAGCAGTGACTGGGCGGGCGGAACAGATACGCAGTATTTT. Its translation is CASSDWAGGTDTQYF. V is TRBV6-4 and J is TRBJ2-3; tentatively, D is TRBD2 (5 bases). The CDR3 is 15 amino acids. From germline, CDR1 is MRHNA and CDR2 SNTAGT. Trimming pared 1 base from V and 3 bases from J, leaving 11 bases between.

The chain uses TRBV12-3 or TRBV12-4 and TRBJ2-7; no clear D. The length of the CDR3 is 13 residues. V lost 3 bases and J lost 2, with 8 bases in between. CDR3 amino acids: CASSFLATYEQYF. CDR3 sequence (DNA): TGTGCCAGCAGTTTTTTGGCCACCTACGAGCAGTACTTC.

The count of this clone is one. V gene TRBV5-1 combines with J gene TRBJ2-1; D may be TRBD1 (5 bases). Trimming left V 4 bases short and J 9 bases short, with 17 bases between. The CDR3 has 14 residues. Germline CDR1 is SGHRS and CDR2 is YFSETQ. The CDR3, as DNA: TGCGCCAGCAGCATTGATCAGGGTTGGGGTGAGCAGTTCTTC. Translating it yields CASSIDQGWGEQFF.

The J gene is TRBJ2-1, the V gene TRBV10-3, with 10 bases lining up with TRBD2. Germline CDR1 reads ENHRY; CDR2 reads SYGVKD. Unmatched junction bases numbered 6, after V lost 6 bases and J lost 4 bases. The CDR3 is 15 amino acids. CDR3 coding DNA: TGTGCCATCAGCGCCGGGACTAGCGATTACAATGAGCAGTTCTTC. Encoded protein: CAISAGTSDYNEQFF.

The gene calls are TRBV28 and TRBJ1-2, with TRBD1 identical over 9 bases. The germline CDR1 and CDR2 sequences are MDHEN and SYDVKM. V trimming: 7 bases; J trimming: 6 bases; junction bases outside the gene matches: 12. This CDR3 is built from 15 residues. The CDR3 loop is CASNRPGQGINGYTF. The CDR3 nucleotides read TGTGCCAGCAATCGCCCAGGACAGGGGATCAATGGCTACACCTTC.

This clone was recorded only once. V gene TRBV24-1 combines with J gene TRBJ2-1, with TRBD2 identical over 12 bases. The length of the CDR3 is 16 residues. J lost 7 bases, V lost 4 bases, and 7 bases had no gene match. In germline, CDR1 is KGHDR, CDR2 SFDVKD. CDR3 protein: CATSELTSGRTNEQFF. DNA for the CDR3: TGTGCCACCAGTGAGCTAACTAGCGGGAGGACAAATGAGCAGTTCTTC.

DNA for the CDR3: TGTGCCAGCTTAGGGGGGGAGGAGACCCAGTACTTC. The encoded protein is CASLGGEETQYF. V is TRBV5-6 and J is TRBJ2-5; tentatively, D is TRBD2 (7 bases). The CDR3 extends over 12 amino acids. Trimming stripped 7 bases from V and 5 bases from J, with 12 bases between. Germline CDR1 reads SGHDT; CDR2 reads YYEEEE.

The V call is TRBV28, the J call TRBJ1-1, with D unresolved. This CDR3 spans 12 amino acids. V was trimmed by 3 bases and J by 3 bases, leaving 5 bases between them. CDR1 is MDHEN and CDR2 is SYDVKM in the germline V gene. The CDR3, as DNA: TGTGCCAGCAGTTTCCTTGACACTGAAGCTTTCTTT. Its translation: CASSFLDTEAFF.